This TCR beta chain emerged from a study of blood T cell repertoires in COVID-19. Overall study context: Specimens from acute and convalescent COVID-19 originated in the United States, Italy and Spain.

The assay was immunoSEQ multiplex PCR, and TCRdb's table has in-frame clones only and misses some. In the table there are some 520,000 clones, roughly nine tenths of which are singletons. Germline CDR1 reads SGHDT; CDR2 reads YYEEEE. This CDR3 is 14 amino acids long. V lost 0 bases, J lost 5 bases, and 11 bases lay in between. Recruited during active infection, patients (from Seattle) were subsequently followed longitudinally. Sequencing was carried out using peripheral blood. This receptor was identified in a man between 18 and 35 years old with COVID-19, enrolled during active disease. This chain links TRBV5-6 with TRBJ2-5; a possible D gene is TRBD2 (6 bases). CDR3 residues: CASSLAAGRETQYF. The CDR3 DNA reads TGTGCCAGCAGCTTGGCTGCGGGACGGGAGACCCAGTACTTC.